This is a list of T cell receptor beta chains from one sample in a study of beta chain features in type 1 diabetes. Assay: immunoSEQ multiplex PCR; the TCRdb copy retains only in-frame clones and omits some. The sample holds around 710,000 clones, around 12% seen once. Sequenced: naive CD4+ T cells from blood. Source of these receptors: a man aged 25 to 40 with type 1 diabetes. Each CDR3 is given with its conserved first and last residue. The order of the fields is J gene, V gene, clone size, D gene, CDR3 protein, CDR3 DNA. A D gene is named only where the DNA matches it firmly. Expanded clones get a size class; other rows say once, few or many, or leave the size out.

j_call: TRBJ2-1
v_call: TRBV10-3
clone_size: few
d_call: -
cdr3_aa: CAISDQRSSYNEQFF
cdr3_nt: TGTGCCATCAGTGACCAGAGGAGCTCCTACAATGAGCAGTTCTTC

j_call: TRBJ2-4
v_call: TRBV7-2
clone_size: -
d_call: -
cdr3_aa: CASSLVWGLSGGIQYF
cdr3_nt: TGTGCCAGCAGCTTAGTGTGGGGATTGTCCGGGGGCATTCAGTACTTC

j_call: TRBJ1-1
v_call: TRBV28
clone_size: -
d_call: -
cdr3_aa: CASNSEAVEAFF
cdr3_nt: TGTGCCAGCAATTCAGAGGCGGTTGAAGCTTTCTTT

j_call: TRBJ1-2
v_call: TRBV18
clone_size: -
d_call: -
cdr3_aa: CASSPPQGTGYTF
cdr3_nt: TGTGCCAGCTCACCACCCCAGGGGACGGGCTACACCTTC

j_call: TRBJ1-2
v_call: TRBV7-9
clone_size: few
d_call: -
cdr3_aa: CASSLAGIYGYTF
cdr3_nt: TGTGCCAGCAGCTTAGCAGGAATCTATGGCTACACCTTC

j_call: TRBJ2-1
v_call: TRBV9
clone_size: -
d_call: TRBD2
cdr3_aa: CASSGSGGAGNEQFF
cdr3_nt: TGTGCCAGCAGCGGTAGCGGGGGGGCAGGCAATGAGCAGTTCTTC

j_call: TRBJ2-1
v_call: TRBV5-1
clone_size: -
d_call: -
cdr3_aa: CASSPGRTYNEQFF
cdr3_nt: TGCGCCAGCAGTCCGGGCCGGACCTACAATGAGCAGTTCTTC

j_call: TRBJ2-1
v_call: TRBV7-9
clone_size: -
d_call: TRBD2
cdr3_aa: CASSLEGGASSYNEQFF
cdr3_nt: TGTGCCAGCAGCTTAGAGGGAGGGGCTTCCTCCTACAATGAGCAGTTCTTC

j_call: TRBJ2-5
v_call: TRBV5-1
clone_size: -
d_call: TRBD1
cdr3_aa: CASSTQGAVQETQYF
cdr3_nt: TGCGCCAGCAGCACACAGGGGGCGGTCCAAGAGACCCAGTACTTC

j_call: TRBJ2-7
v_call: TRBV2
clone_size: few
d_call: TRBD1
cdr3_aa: CASQARGLEQYF
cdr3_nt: TGTGCCAGCCAGGCCAGGGGGCTCGAGCAGTACTTC

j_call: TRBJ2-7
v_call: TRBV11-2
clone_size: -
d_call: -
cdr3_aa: CASSLVRLSYEQYF
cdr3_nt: TGTGCCAGCAGCTTAGTACGATTATCCTACGAGCAGTACTTC

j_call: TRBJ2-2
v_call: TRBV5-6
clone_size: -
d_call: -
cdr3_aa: CASSRRGSPGELFF
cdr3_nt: TGTGCCAGCAGCCGACGGGGTTCACCCGGGGAGCTGTTTTTT

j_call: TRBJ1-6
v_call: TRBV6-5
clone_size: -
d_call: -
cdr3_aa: CASSYEFSPLHF
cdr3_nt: TGTGCCAGCAGTTACGAGTTTTCACCCCTCCACTTT

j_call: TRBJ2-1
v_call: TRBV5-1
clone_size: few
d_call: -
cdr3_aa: CASSLDAGSYNEQFF
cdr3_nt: TGCGCCAGCAGCTTGGACGCAGGCTCCTACAATGAGCAGTTCTTC

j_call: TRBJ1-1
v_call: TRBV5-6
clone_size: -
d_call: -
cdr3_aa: CASSLVSPMNTEAFF
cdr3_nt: TGTGCCAGCAGCTTGGTCAGTCCCATGAACACTGAAGCTTTCTTT

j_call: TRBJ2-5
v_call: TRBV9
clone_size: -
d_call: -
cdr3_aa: CASSDSGLGETQYF
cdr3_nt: TGTGCCAGCAGCGATAGTGGGTTGGGGGAGACCCAGTACTTC

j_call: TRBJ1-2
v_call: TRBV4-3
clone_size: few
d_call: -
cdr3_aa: CASSPRGDYNYGYTF
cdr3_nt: TGCGCCAGCAGCCCCAGGGGAGACTATAACTATGGCTACACCTTC

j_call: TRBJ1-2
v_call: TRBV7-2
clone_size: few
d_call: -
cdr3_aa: CASSPLEVGYGYTF
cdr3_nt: TGTGCCAGCAGCCCCCTTGAGGTGGGCTATGGCTACACCTTC

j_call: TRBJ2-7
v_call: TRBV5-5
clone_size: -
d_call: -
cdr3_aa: CASSPNYEQYF
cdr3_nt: TGTGCCAGCAGCCCGAACTACGAGCAGTACTTC

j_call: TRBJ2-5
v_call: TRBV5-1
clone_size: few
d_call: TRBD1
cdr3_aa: CASSRQGEETQYF
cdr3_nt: TGCGCCAGCAGCCGGCAGGGGGAAGAGACCCAGTACTTC

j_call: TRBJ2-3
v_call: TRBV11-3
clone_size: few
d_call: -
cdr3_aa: CASSLEVDTQYF
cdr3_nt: TGTGCCAGCAGCTTAGAGGTCGATACGCAGTATTTT

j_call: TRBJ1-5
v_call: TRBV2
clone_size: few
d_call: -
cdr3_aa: CASSAGNQPQHF
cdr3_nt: TGTGCCAGCAGTGCAGGAAATCAGCCCCAGCATTTT